The 9 T cell receptor beta chains reported below all come from one sample, sequenced in a study of Graves' ophthalmopathy and Graves' hyperthyroidism. Scientists amplified the TCR beta CDR3 regions from RNA transcripts. The first round was an RT-PCR with HTBI primers, and the second round was a multiplex PCR. TCRdb fed the multiplex PCR reads into MiXCR, producing one record per CDR3 protein. Here the sample spans over a million distinct CDR3 sequences, 36% being singletons. Material: peripheral blood or thyroid tissue (not recorded which). Receptors originate from an adult man with Graves' hyperthyroidism.

There are a few counts of this clonotype. The chain carries TRBV10-3 and TRBJ2-6; the match to TRBD2 covers 8 bases. J was trimmed by 4 bases and V by 10 bases; bases with no gene match: 15. This CDR3 contains 17 residues. Looked up from germline, CDR1 is ENHRY and CDR2 is SYGVKD. The CDR3 DNA is TGTGCCAGCACCCCGGGACTAGACTCGTTAGGGGCCAACGTCCTGACTTTC. It encodes CASTPGLDSLGANVLTF.

This clonotype showed up just a few times. J is TRBJ2-5 and V is TRBV6-5; TRBD1 matches at 9 bases. The CDR3 consists of 17 residues. CDR1 MNHEY and CDR2 SVGAGI come from the germline V gene. V shed 2 bases and J 1 base; nucleotides not matched to a gene: 8. CDR3 protein: CASSYQRGTGIQETQYF. CDR3 in DNA: TGTGCCAGCAGTTACCAGAGAGGGACAGGGATCCAAGAGACCCAGTACTTC.

This clonotype was counted at least ten times. V is TRBV5-1 and J is TRBJ2-2; D not certain. The CDR3 has 15 residues. Per the germline V gene, CDR1 is SGHRS and CDR2 is YFSETQ. Trimming took 2 bases from V and 2 from J, leaving 10 bases between them. CDR3 protein: CASSFTVQNTGELFF. In DNA form, the CDR3 reads TGCGCCAGCAGCTTTACCGTCCAAAACACCGGGGAGCTGTTTTTT. The whole variable domain, remainder taken from reference TRBV5-1 and TRBJ2-2, is KAGVTQTPRYLIKTRGQQVTLSCSPISGHRSVSWYQQTPGQGLQFLFEYFSETQRNKGNFPGRFSGRQFSNSRSEMNVSTLELGDSALYLCASSFTVQNTGELFFGEGSRLTVL.

The rearrangement uses TRBV7-2 and TRBJ1-6; D is uncertain. The CDR3 extends over 16 amino acids. V was trimmed by 4 bases and J by 0 bases, leaving 10 bases between them. Germline CDR1 is SGHTA and CDR2 is FQGNSA. CDR3 sequence reads: CASSYVGSSYNSPLHF. The CDR3 DNA reads TGTGCCAGCAGCTACGTGGGAAGCTCCTATAATTCACCCCTCCACTTT.

A word on this clonotype: One end of the junction fails to match germline, which may point to a read error. The chain carries TRBV29-1 and TRBJ1-1; D is possibly TRBD1 (5 bases). The CDR3 sequence is 8 residues long. CDR1 is SQVTM, CDR2 ANQGSEA, per germline. The CDR3 loop is CSVVLTGF. In DNA form, the CDR3 reads TGCAGCGTTGTCCTCACAGGCTTT.

In its sample, this clonotype was seen many times. The chain has TRBV4-3 and TRBJ1-6; 11 positions match TRBD1. CDR3 length: 16 residues. Germline lookup yields CDR1 LGHNA and CDR2 YSLEER. Trimming took 0 bases from V and 13 from J; bases not matched to a gene: 8. The CDR3 here is CASSQDGTGGPLPLHF. The CDR3 coding sequence is TGCGCCAGCAGCCAAGACGGGACAGGGGGTCCGTTGCCCCTCCACTTT.

To note about this clonotype: An end of the junction differs from the germline gene, which may be a read error. This rearrangement joins TRBV13 to TRBJ2-7; D gene unclear. Per the germline V gene, CDR1 is PRHDT and CDR2 is FYEKMQ (reference sequence). The CDR3 consists of 13 residues. CDR3 nucleotides: TGCGCCAGCAGCGTGGAAACCCCCGACGAGCAGTACTTC. Translation: CASSVETPDEQYF.

In its sample, this clonotype was seen many times. V and J are TRBV9 and TRBJ1-1; 7 bases map to TRBD1. Trimming at V came to 5 bases and at J to 8 bases, leaving 9 bases not matched to a gene. The CDR3 length is 13 residues. Germline assignment: CDR1 SGDLS and CDR2 YYNGEE. This CDR3 is CASSHRTGQEAFF. The CDR3 DNA follows: TGTGCCAGCAGTCACAGGACAGGTCAAGAAGCTTTCTTT.

In its sample, this clonotype was seen many times. This chain connects TRBV29-1 to TRBJ1-3; 10 nucleotides agree with TRBD1. Unmatched junction bases numbered 5, after V lost 2 bases and J lost 4 bases. The CDR3 is made up of 15 amino acids. Per the germline V gene, CDR1 is SQVTM and CDR2 is ANQGSEA. The CDR3 DNA reads as TGCAGCGTTGAAACAAGGGACAGGGGCGGAAACACCATATATTTT. Protein product: CSVETRDRGGNTIYF.